This T cell receptor (beta chain) was found in a study of blood T cell repertoires in COVID-19. TCRdb keeps only in-frame clones here, not all; method: immunoSEQ multiplex PCR. This table has over 250,000 clones, 85% appearing once. The receptor was isolated from a human donor in a cohort sampled during active COVID-19. Sequencing used peripheral blood.

The CDR3 DNA is TGTGCCAGCAGTGAGGGGGGGGTCCAAGAGACCCAGTACTTC. Translated: CASSEGGVQETQYF. This chain uses TRBV2 with TRBJ2-5, with 7 bases that match TRBD2. Germline values: CDR1 SNHLY, CDR2 FYNNEI. CDR3 size: 14 residues. After removal of 3 bases from V and 1 base from J, the junction contained 2 bases not matched to a gene.